This TCR beta chain was observed in a study of blood T cells in healthy people across ages. Study results and limitations: Diversity of TCR beta per million T cells declined in a roughly linear way with age.

Germline V gene data show CDR1 as MNHNS and CDR2 as SASEGT. The CDR3 length is 15 residues. This clonotype was seen a handful of times. Its antigen is currently unknown. Using a J-beta primer mix together with a sample-barcoded 5' primer, a second PCR was run for roughly 6 to 12 cycles. MiXCR, run by TCRdb on the 5' RACE reads, gives a single entry per CDR3 protein. This repertoire shows around 700,000 distinct CDR3 sequences, approximately 25% found once; its top ten account for under 9.5%. In addition, the sample was reused for a study of T cells of mothers and their children.

This receptor was taken from a boy under 18 in good health. The chain combines TRBV6-1 with TRBJ2-1, with TRBD1 matching 10 bases. The DNA matches TRBJ2-5 better at its end, which makes the J call doubtful. Sequenced input: blood. CDR3 protein: CASRETGGWQETQYF. Written as DNA, the CDR3 is TGTGCCAGCAGAGAGACAGGGGGCTGGCAAGAGACCCAGTACTTC.